This T cell receptor beta chain was captured in a study of T-cell reconstitution after alpha-beta-depleted transplantation in children. Points from the study as a whole: Day-60 TCRbeta diversity that was high in some patients was derived from surviving recipient T cells and thymic progenitors. After transplant, at about two months, alpha-beta T cells were reportedly derived from several hundred expanded graft clones. By one year post-transplant, T-cell counts and diversity largely arose from T cells that were newly produced.

Unique molecular identifiers were incorporated when the TCRbeta library was constructed. TCRdb reanalysed the PCR reads using MiXCR and keeps one entry per CDR3 protein. The sample yields a few hundred thousand distinct CDR3 sequences, 13% seen once. The CDR3 loop spans 14 amino acids. After removal of 0 bases from V and 6 bases from J, the junction contained 2 bases not matched to a gene. Germline CDR1 KGHSH, CDR2 LQKENI. This clonotype was seen more than once but under ten times. Its specificity is not known. The specimen comprised PBMCs, mostly from graft donor cells, sampled 360 days after TCRalphabeta/CD19-depleted stem cell transplant. This chain joins TRBV18 and TRBJ2-4, with 7 bases identical to TRBD2. The source of this sequence is a male patient younger than 18 who had a stem cell transplant for acute myeloid leukemia, so the T cells may come from the graft donor. CDR3 sequence (DNA): TGTGCCAGCTCACCACCTCCTAGCGGAAACATTCAGTACTTC. Encoded protein: CASSPPPSGNIQYF.